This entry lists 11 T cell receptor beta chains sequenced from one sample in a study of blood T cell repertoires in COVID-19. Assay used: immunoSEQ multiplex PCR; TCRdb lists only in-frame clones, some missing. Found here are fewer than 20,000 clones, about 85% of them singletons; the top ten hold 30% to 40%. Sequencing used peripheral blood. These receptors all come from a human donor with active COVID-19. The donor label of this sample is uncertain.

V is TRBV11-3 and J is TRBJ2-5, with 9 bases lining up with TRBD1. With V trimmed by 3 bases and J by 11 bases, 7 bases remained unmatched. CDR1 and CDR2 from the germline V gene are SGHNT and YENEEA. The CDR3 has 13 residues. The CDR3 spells CASSFAPGQGQYF. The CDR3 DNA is TGTGCCAGCAGCTTCGCTCCCGGACAGGGGCAGTACTTC.

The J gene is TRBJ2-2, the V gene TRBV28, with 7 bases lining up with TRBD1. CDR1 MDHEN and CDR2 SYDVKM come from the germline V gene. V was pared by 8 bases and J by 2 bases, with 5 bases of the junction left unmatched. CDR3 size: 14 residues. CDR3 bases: TGTGCCAGCCACGGGACAGCCAACACCGGGGAGCTGTTTTTT. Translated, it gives CASHGTANTGELFF.

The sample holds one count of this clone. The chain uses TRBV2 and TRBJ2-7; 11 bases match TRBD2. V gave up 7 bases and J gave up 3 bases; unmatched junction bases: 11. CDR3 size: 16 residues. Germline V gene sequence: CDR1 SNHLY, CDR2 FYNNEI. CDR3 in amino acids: CASTGSGGDSLYEQYF. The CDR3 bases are TGTGCCAGCACGGGTAGCGGGGGGGACTCGCTCTACGAGCAGTACTTC.

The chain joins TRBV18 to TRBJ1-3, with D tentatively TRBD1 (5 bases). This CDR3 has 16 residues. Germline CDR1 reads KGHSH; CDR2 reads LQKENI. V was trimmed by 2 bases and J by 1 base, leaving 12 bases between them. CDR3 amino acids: CASSPGGLKSGNTIYF. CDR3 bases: TGTGCCAGCTCACCAGGGGGACTGAAATCTGGAAACACCATATATTTT.

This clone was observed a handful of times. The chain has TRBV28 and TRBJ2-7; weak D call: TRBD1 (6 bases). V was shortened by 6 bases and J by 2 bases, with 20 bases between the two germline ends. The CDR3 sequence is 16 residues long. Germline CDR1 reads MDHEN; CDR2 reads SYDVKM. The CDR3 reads CASSTLPGDAPYEQYF. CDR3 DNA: TGTGCCAGCAGCACTCTACCAGGGGACGCTCCCTACGAGCAGTACTTC.

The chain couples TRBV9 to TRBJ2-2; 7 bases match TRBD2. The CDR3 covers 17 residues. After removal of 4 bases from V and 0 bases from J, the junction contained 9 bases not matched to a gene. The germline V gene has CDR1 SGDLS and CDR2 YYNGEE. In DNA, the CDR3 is TGTGCCAGCAGCTTAGGCCGGCTAGCGGCGAACACCGGGGAGCTGTTTTTT. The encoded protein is CASSLGRLAANTGELFF.

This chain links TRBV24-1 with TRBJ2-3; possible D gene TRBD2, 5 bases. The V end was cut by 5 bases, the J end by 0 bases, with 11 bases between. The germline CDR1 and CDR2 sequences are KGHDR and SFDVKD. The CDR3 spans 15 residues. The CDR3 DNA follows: TGTGCCACCAGTGTGGCCCGGGGTAGCACAGATACGCAGTATTTT. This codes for CATSVARGSTDTQYF.

CDR3 in amino acids: CASSLLAGGSYEQYF. The CDR3 DNA reads TGTGCCAGCAGTCTACTAGCGGGGGGTTCCTACGAGCAGTACTTC. The rearrangement joins TRBV6-2 or TRBV6-3 to TRBJ2-7; TRBD2 matches at 12 bases. V lost 5 bases, J lost 1 base, and 3 bases stayed unmatched. Germline CDR1 is MNHEY and CDR2 is SVGEGT. This CDR3 comprises 15 residues.

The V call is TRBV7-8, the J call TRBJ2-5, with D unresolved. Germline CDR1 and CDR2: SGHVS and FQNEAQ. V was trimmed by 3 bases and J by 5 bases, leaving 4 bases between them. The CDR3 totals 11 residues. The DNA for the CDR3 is TGTGCCAGCAGCTTCGGGGAGACCCAGTACTTC. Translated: CASSFGETQYF.

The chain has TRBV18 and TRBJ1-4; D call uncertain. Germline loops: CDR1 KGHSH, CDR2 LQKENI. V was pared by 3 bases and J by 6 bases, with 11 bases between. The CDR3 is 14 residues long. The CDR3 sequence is CASSPLDGDEKLFF. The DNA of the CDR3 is TGTGCCAGCTCACCTTTAGACGGGGATGAAAAACTGTTTTTT. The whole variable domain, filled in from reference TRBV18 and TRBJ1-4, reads NAGVMQNPRHLVRRRGQEARLRCSPMKGHSHVYWYRQLPEEGLKFMVYLQKENIIDESGMPKERFSAEFPKEGPSILRIQQVVRGDSAAYFCASSPLDGDEKLFFGSGTQLSVL.

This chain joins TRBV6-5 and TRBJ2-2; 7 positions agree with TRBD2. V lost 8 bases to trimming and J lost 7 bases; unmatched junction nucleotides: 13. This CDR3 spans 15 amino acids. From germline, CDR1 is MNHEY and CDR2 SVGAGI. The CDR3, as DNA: TGTGCCAGCCGGACGGGGGGAGTATGGAGCGGGGAGCTGTTTTTT. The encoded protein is CASRTGGVWSGELFF.